This T cell receptor beta chain derives from a study of blood T cell repertoires in COVID-19. Study-wide background: Donors in the United States, Italy and Spain gave samples during acute or convalescent COVID-19. The cDNA or gDNA used as material had been derived from T cells, B-cell-depleted T cells, or PBMCs.

Source study methods: The authors estimated nucleated cell counts from reference gene primer amplification. The assay was immunoSEQ multiplex PCR, and TCRdb's table has in-frame clones only and misses some. Clonal size and the V and J genes are those of that table, whereas D and trimming came from the DNA. This table holds fewer than 100,000 clones, around 75% found once. The CDR3 covers 16 residues. The chain combines TRBV21-1 with TRBJ2-7; the table assigns TRBD1, which was not confirmed against the DNA. TRBV21-1 is tagged as a pseudogene. The sequenced material came from peripheral blood. The source of this sequence is a human donor in a cohort sampled during active COVID-19. CDR3 DNA: TGTGCCAGCAGCATGGCGGGACAGGCGAGCTCCTACGAGCAGTACTTC. It is translated as CASSMAGQASSYEQYF.